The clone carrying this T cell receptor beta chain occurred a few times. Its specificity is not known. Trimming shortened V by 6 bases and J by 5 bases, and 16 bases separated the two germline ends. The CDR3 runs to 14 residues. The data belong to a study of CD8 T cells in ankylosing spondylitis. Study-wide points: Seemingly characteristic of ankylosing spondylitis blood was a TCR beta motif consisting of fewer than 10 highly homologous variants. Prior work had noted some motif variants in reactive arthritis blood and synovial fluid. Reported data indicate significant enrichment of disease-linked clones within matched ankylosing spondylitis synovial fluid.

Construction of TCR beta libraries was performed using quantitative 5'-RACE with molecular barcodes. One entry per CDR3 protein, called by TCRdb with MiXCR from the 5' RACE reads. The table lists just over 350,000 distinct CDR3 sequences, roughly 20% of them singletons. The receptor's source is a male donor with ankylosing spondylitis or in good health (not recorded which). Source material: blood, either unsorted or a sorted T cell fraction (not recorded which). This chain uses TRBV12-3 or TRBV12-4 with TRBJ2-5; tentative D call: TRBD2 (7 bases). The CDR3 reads CASSPVGGPETQYF. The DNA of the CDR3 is TGTGCCAGCAGCCCCGTCGGGGGGCCTGAGACCCAGTACTTC.